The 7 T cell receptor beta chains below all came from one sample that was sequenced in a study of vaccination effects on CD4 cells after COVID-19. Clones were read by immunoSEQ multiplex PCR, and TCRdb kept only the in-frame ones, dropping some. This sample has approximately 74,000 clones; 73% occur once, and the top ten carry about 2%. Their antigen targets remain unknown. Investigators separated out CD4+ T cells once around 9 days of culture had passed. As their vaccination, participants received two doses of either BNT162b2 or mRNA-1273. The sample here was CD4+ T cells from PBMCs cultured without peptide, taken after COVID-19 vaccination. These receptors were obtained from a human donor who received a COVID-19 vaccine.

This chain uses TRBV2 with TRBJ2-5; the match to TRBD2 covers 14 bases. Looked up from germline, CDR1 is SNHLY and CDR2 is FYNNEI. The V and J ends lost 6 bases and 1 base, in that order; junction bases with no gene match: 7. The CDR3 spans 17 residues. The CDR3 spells CASSAPGLAGGQETQYF. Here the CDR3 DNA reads TGTGCCAGCAGCGCCCCCGGACTAGCGGGGGGCCAAGAGACCCAGTACTTC.

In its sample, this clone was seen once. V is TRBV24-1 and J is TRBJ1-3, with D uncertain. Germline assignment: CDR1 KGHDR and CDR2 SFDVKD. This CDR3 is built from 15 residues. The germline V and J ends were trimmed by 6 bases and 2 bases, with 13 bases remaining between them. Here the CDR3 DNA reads TGTGCCACCAGTTTGGGCAGCGACCCTGGAAACACCATATATTTT. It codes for CATSLGSDPGNTIYF.

CDR3: CASSLDGSTDTQYF. The CDR3 DNA sequence: TGTGCCAGCAGCTTAGATGGTAGCACAGATACGCAGTATTTT. This chain links TRBV11-2 with TRBJ2-3; the D is unclear. Germline CDR1 and CDR2: SGHAT and FQNNGV. Trimming shortened V by 0 bases and J by 0 bases, and 4 bases separated the two germline ends. The CDR3 contains 14 residues.

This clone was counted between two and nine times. In nucleotides, the CDR3 is TGTGCCAGCGGACCGGGACAGGGCAATCAGCCCCAGCATTTT. Its protein product is CASGPGQGNQPQHF. The J gene is TRBJ1-5, the V gene TRBV2; 8 bases agree with TRBD1. The CDR3 is 14 residues long. The V segment lost 8 bases and the J segment 2 bases; nucleotides outside the gene matches: 5. The germline V gene has CDR1 SNHLY and CDR2 FYNNEI. The entire variable domain, with the rest obtained from reference TRBV2 and TRBJ1-5, is as follows: EPEVTQTPSHQVTQMGQEVILRCVPISNHLYFYWYRQILGQKVEFLVSFYNNEISEKSEIFDDQFSVERPDGSNFTLKIRSTKLEDSAMYFCASGPGQGNQPQHFGDGTRLSIL.

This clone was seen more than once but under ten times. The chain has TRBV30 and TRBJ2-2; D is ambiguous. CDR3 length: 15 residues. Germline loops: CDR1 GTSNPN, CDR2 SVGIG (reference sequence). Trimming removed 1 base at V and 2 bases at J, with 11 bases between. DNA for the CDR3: TGTGCCTGGAGTGGAGCCATTGTCAACACCGGGGAGCTGTTTTTT. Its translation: CAWSGAIVNTGELFF.

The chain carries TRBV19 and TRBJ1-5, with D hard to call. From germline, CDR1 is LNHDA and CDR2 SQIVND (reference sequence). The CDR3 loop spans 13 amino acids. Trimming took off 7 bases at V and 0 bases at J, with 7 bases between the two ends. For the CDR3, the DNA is TGTGCCAGTACACCCTATAGCAATCAGCCCCAGCATTTT. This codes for CASTPYSNQPQHF.

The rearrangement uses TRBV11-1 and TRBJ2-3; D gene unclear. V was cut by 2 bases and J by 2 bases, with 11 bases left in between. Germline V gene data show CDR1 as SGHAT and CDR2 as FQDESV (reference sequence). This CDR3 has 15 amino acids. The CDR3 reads CASSLISRFTDTQYF. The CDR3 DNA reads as TGTGCCAGCAGCTTAATCTCTAGGTTCACAGATACGCAGTATTTT.